The 8 T cell receptor beta chains below were found in one sample sequenced in a study of OX40 agonist ivuxolimab in advanced cancers. Produced via immunoSEQ multiplex PCR; TCRdb's table is partial and in-frame only. The sample records just under 75,000 clones, about 94% being singletons. The sample in question was CD4+ or CD8+ T cells sorted from blood, obtained in a trial of the OX40 agonist ivuxolimab. These TCRs come from an adult with an advanced solid tumor such as melanoma, head and neck, liver or kidney cancer.

The chain has TRBV10-3 and TRBJ1-4; 8 bases map to TRBD1. J was trimmed by 7 bases and V by 10 bases; bases with no gene match: 11. The CDR3 contains 14 residues. Germline V gene sequence: CDR1 ENHRY, CDR2 SYGVKD. The CDR3 sequence is CATQGGDWGEKLFF. The CDR3 bases are TGTGCCACACAGGGGGGAGACTGGGGTGAAAAACTGTTTTTT.

The V call is TRBV19, the J call TRBJ2-2, with D possibly TRBD2 on 5 matching bases. The CDR3 spans 15 residues. The V gene lost 5 bases and the J gene lost 6 bases, with 16 bases spanning the gap. Germline CDR1 is LNHDA and CDR2 is SQIVND (reference sequence). The CDR3 DNA reads as TGTGCCAGTAGTTTCGAGGGTGCGTTCCCCGGGGAGCTGTTTTTT. Protein sequence: CASSFEGAFPGELFF.

V and J are TRBV2 and TRBJ1-5; 9 nucleotides agree with TRBD1. Germline trimming cut 4 bases from V and 4 bases from J; bases unmatched to any gene: 5. Germline V gives CDR1 SNHLY, CDR2 FYNNEI. The CDR3 is made up of 15 amino acids. CDR3 region: CASSGGQGANQPQHF. The CDR3 region has the DNA TGTGCCAGCAGTGGGGGACAGGGAGCAAATCAGCCCCAGCATTTT.

This chain joins TRBV5-4 and TRBJ1-2; no reliable D call. CDR1 and CDR2 (germline): SGHNT, YYREEE (reference sequence). The CDR3 loop spans 13 amino acids. V was shortened by 5 bases and J by 7 bases, with 15 bases between the two germline ends. The CDR3 bases are TGTGCCAGCAGTTACCAGGAGTCTTTTGGCTACACCTTC. As protein: CASSYQESFGYTF.

This chain connects TRBV19 to TRBJ2-1; 14 nucleotides agree with TRBD2. The CDR3 length is 15 residues. From germline, CDR1 is LNHDA and CDR2 SQIVND (reference sequence). Trimming took 5 bases from V and 9 from J; bases not matched to a gene: 6. This chain's CDR3 is CASSFGTSGSREQFF. The CDR3 coding sequence is TGTGCCAGTAGTTTCGGGACTAGCGGGAGTCGTGAGCAGTTCTTC.

V and J are TRBV11-2 and TRBJ2-1; 13 bases align to TRBD2. The V segment lost 5 bases and the J segment 9 bases; nucleotides outside the gene matches: 4. Per germline, CDR1 SGHAT and CDR2 FQNNGV. There are 14 residues in the CDR3. For the CDR3, the DNA is TGTGCCAGCAGCCCCAGGACTAGCGGGAGTGAGCAGTTCTTC. It translates to CASSPRTSGSEQFF.

This rearrangement joins TRBV5-4 to TRBJ2-1; D gene ambiguous. V shed 0 bases and J shed 0 bases, with 10 bases lying between them. CDR1 is SGHNT, CDR2 YYREEE, per germline (reference sequence). CDR3 length: 16 amino acids. The CDR3 region has the DNA TGTGCCAGCAGCTTGGCTCCCAGGAGCTCCTACAATGAGCAGTTCTTC. Its protein is CASSLAPRSSYNEQFF.

V gene TRBV19 combines with J gene TRBJ1-5; D gene unclear. V lost 4 bases and J 1 base, leaving 8 bases between the germline ends. Germline lookup yields CDR1 LNHDA and CDR2 SQIVND (reference sequence). The length of the CDR3 is 14 residues. The CDR3 sequence is CASSNQASNQPQHF. The CDR3 DNA reads as TGTGCCAGTAGTAACCAGGCGAGCAATCAGCCCCAGCATTTT.